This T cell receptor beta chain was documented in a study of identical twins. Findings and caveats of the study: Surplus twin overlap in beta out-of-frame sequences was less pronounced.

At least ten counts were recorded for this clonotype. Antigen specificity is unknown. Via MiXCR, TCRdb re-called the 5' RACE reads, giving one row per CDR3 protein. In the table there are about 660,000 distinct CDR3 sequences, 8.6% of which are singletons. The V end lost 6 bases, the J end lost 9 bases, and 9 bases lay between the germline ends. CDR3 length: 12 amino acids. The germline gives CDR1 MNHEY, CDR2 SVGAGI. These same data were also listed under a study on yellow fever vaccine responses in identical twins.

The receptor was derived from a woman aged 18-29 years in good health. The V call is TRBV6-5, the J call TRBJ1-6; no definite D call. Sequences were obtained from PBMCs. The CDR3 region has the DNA TGTGCCAGCAGAATGGGAGGTTCACCCCTCCACTTT. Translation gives CASRMGGSPLHF.